The clone carrying this TCR beta chain showed up just once. These data originate in a study of blood T cell repertoires in COVID-19. Study as a whole: From T cells, B-cell-depleted T cells, or PBMCs came the material, which was cDNA or gDNA.

Per the original methods: Estimated nucleated cell counts came from reference gene primer amplification. Data came from immunoSEQ multiplex PCR; TCRdb stores just in-frame clones and leaves some out. V and J calls and clone size are as listed in that table; D and trimming were resolved from the DNA. This table holds around 86,000 clones, 84% found once. V gave up 0 bases and J gave up 1 base, with 7 bases separating them. Germline V lookup: CDR1 SGHRS, CDR2 YFSETQ. The CDR3 extends over 15 amino acids. The receptor was isolated from a human donor in a cohort sampled during active COVID-19. Sequenced sample: peripheral blood. V and J are TRBV5-1 and TRBJ2-2; D remains ambiguous. The CDR3 spells CASSLEHLNTGELFF. In DNA form, the CDR3 reads TGCGCCAGCAGCTTGGAGCACTTGAACACCGGGGAGCTGTTTTTT. Full variable domain (missing parts from reference TRBV5-1 and TRBJ2-2): KAGVTQTPRYLIKTRGQQVTLSCSPISGHRSVSWYQQTPGQGLQFLFEYFSETQRNKGNFPGRFSGRQFSNSRSEMNVSTLELGDSALYLCASSLEHLNTGELFFGEGSRLTVL.